These 11 T cell receptor beta chains were sequenced from one sample in a study of regulatory T cells in long-lasting Graves disease. Time point defined: newly diagnosed GD, antithyroid drugs for less than 3 months. PBMC-derived RNA was used for the TCR library. Assembly of TCR beta libraries relied on iRepertoire HTBI primers together with Arm-PCR of CDR3 regions. TCRdb called the multiplex PCR reads again in MiXCR, with one record for every CDR3 protein. The sample contains 420,000 or so distinct CDR3 sequences, 16% of which appear only once. The sample was also linked to a second study, of T cells in Graves' hyperthyroidism and ophthalmopathy.

This specimen consisted of peripheral blood mononuclear cells (PBMCs), obtained at new diagnosis, from a patient treated with antithyroid drugs. The receptors were sampled from a woman under 30 with Graves disease.

This clonotype was counted many times. This chain links TRBV11-2 with TRBJ2-1; D remains ambiguous. The V end was cut by 4 bases, the J end by 9 bases, with 10 bases between. The germline gives CDR1 SGHAT, CDR2 FQNNGV. This CDR3 region has 12 residues. The CDR3 bases are TGTGCCAGCAGCTCCTCGGGTGGTGAGCAGTTCTTC. Translation: CASSSSGGEQFF.

This clonotype was detected only once. The junction shows a germline mismatch at one end, possibly a read error. The chain is built from TRBV5-1 and TRBJ2-1, with D hard to call. CDR1 is SGHRS and CDR2 is YFSETQ in the germline V gene. The CDR3 runs to 12 residues. The CDR3, as DNA: TGCGCCAGCAGCTTGGAGGGCAATGAGCGGTTCTTC. Residues: CASSLEGNERFF. Variable domain in full (rest from reference TRBV5-1 and TRBJ2-1): KAGVTQTPRYLIKTRGQQVTLSCSPISGHRSVSWYQQTPGQGLQFLFEYFSETQRNKGNFPGRFSGRQFSNSRSEMNVSTLELGDSALYLCASSLEGNERFFGPGTRLTVL.

This clonotype was observed at least ten times. This chain uses TRBV28 with TRBJ2-7; D might be TRBD2 (6 bases). The germline gives CDR1 MDHEN, CDR2 SYDVKM. The CDR3 covers 18 residues. V lost 3 bases and J lost 2, with 23 bases in between. The CDR3, as DNA: TGTGCCAGCAGTTTTCAGCGGGCCGGGTTTGGAGGAACCTACGAGCAGTACTTC. Its protein is CASSFQRAGFGGTYEQYF. The variable domain in full, with the rest retrieved from reference TRBV28 and TRBJ2-7, is DVKVTQSSRYLVKRTGEKVFLECVQDMDHENMFWYRQDPGLGLRLIYFSYDVKMKEKGDIPEGYSVSREKKERFSLILESASTNQTSMYLCASSFQRAGFGGTYEQYFGPGTRLTVT.

A few counts support this clonotype. V and J are TRBV5-6 and TRBJ1-1; 8 nucleotides agree with TRBD1. Germline assignment: CDR1 SGHDT and CDR2 YYEEEE. This CDR3 region has 13 residues. The J segment lost 6 bases and the V segment lost 5 bases, leaving 6 bases of the junction unmatched. This chain's CDR3 is CASSRTGIPEAFF. CDR3 nucleotide sequence: TGTGCCAGCAGTAGGACAGGGATTCCTGAAGCTTTCTTT.

In its sample, this clonotype was seen many times. The rearrangement joins TRBV20-1 to TRBJ2-5, with D hard to call. Trimming removed 5 bases at V and 0 bases at J, with 1 base between. The CDR3 consists of 10 residues. Germline CDR1 and CDR2: DFQATT and SNEGSKA (reference sequence). DNA of the CDR3: TGCAGTGCTGACCAAGAGACCCAGTACTTC. Translating it yields CSADQETQYF.

This clonotype was counted ten times or more. CDR3 protein: CASSSHDRSGYTF. CDR3 nucleotide sequence: TGTGCCAGCAGTTCCCACGACCGGAGTGGCTACACCTTC. V gene TRBV28 combines with J gene TRBJ1-2, with unresolved D. The CDR3 consists of 13 residues. V lost 4 bases, J lost 7 bases, and 13 bases lay in between. CDR1 and CDR2 from the germline V gene are MDHEN and SYDVKM.

This clonotype was observed many times. The chain has TRBV7-2 and TRBJ2-7; TRBD1 aligns across 8 bases. After removal of 4 bases from V and 6 bases from J, the junction contained 5 bases not matched to a gene. This CDR3 is built from 13 residues. Germline loops: CDR1 SGHTA, CDR2 FQGNSA. The CDR3 DNA reads as TGTGCCAGCAGCTCAGGACAGGGAGGCGAGCAGTACTTC. It translates to CASSSGQGGEQYF.

In its sample, this clonotype was seen many times. The V and J genes are TRBV28 and TRBJ2-7; TRBD2 aligns across 11 bases. The CDR3 contains 15 residues. CDR1 MDHEN and CDR2 SYDVKM come from the germline V gene. Trimming at V came to 8 bases and at J to 1 base, leaving 7 bases not matched to a gene. For the CDR3, the DNA is TGTGCCAGCCAACTAGCGGGAGTGGTGTCCTACGAGCAGTACTTC. Translation: CASQLAGVVSYEQYF. Variable domain in full (rest from reference TRBV28 and TRBJ2-7): DVKVTQSSRYLVKRTGEKVFLECVQDMDHENMFWYRQDPGLGLRLIYFSYDVKMKEKGDIPEGYSVSREKKERFSLILESASTNQTSMYLCASQLAGVVSYEQYFGPGTRLTVT.

This clonotype was picked up a small number of times. The J gene is TRBJ2-3, the V gene TRBV20-1; D ambiguous. V was pared by 3 bases and J by 2 bases, with 9 bases between. Germline CDR1 reads DFQATT; CDR2 reads SNEGSKA (reference sequence). The CDR3 runs 13 residues. Here the CDR3 DNA reads TGCAGTGCTAGCTCCCGCCTCACAGATACGCAGTATTTT. This sequence encodes CSASSRLTDTQYF.

This clonotype was seen only a few times. This rearrangement joins TRBV5-6 to TRBJ1-1; D ambiguous. V was shortened by 1 base and J by 0 bases, with 13 bases between the two germline ends. Germline V gene data show CDR1 as SGHDT and CDR2 as YYEEEE. The CDR3 runs to 16 residues. CDR3 amino acids: CASSLPGRKMNTEAFF. CDR3 nucleotide sequence: TGTGCCAGCAGCTTGCCCGGACGGAAAATGAACACTGAAGCTTTCTTT.

This clonotype was recorded many times. The rearrangement uses TRBV2 and TRBJ2-6; 9 nucleotides match TRBD2. V gave up 6 bases and J gave up 0 bases; unmatched junction bases: 3. CDR1 and CDR2 (germline): SNHLY, FYNNEI. The CDR3 totals 16 residues. CDR3 coding DNA: TGTGCCAGCAGGACTAGCGGAATCTCTGGGGCCAACGTCCTGACTTTC. This sequence encodes CASRTSGISGANVLTF. Full variable domain (missing parts from reference TRBV2 and TRBJ2-6): EPEVTQTPSHQVTQMGQEVILRCVPISNHLYFYWYRQILGQKVEFLVSFYNNEISEKSEIFDDQFSVERPDGSNFTLKIRSTKLEDSAMYFCASRTSGISGANVLTFGAGSRLTVL.